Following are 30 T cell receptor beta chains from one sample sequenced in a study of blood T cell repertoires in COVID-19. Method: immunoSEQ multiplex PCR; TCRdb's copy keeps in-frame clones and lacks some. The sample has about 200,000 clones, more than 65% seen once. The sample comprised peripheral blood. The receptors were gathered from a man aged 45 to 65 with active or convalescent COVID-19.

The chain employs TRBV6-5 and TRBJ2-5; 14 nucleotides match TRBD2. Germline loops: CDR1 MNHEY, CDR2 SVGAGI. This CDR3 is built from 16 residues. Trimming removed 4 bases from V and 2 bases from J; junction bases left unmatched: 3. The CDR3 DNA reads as TGTGCCAGCAGTTGGGGACTAGCGGGGGCGCAAGAGACCCAGTACTTC. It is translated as CASSWGLAGAQETQYF.

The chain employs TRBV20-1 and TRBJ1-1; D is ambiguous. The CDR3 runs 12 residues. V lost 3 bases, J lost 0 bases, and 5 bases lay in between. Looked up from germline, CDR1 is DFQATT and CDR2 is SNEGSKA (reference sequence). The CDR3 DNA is TGCAGTGCTAGTTGGCTGAACACTGAAGCTTTCTTT. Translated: CSASWLNTEAFF.

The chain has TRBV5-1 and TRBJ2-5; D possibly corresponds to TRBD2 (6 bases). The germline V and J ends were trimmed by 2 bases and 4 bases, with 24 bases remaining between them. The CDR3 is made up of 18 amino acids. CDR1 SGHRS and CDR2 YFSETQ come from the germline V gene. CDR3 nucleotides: TGCGCCAGCAGCTTTCACTACTTGCGGGCGCGGGAATTAGAGACCCAGTACTTC. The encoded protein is CASSFHYLRARELETQYF.

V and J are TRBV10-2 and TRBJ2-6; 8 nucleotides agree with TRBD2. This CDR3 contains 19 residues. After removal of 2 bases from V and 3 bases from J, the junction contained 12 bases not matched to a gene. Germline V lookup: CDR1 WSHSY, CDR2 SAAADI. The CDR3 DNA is TGCGCCAGCAGTGAGCGTGAGACGGGGGGGCCGTATGGGGCCAACGTCCTGACTTTC. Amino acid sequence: CASSERETGGPYGANVLTF.

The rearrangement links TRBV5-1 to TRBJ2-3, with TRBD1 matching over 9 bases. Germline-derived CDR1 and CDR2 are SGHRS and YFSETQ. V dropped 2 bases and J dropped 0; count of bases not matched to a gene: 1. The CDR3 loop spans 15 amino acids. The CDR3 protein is CASSLQGASTDTQYF. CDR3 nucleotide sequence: TGCGCCAGCAGCTTACAGGGGGCGAGCACAGATACGCAGTATTTT.

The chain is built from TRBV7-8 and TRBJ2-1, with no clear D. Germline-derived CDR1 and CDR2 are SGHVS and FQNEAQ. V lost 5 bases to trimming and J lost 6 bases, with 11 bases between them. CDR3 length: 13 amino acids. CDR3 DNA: TGTGCCAGCAGCCCTCGCACGGGCAATGAGCAGTTCTTC. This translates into CASSPRTGNEQFF.

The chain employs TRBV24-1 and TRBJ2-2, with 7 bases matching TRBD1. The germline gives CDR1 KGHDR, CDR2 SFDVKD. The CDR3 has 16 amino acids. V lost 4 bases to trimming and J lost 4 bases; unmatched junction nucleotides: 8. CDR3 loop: CATSDPRTGSTGELFF. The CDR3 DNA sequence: TGTGCCACCAGTGACCCGCGGACAGGTTCCACCGGGGAGCTGTTTTTT.

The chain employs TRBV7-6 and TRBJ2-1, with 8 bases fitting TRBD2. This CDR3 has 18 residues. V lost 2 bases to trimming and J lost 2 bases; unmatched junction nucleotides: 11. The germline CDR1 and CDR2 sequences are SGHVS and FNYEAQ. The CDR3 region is CASSLTQRENRAYNEQFF. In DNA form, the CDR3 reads TGTGCCAGCAGCTTAACCCAGCGGGAGAATAGGGCCTACAATGAGCAGTTCTTC.

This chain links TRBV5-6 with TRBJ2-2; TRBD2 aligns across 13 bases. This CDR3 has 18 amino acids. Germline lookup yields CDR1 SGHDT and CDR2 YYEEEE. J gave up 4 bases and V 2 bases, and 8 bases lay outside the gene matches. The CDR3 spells CASSFGLAGASGTGELFF. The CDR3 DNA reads TGTGCCAGCAGCTTCGGACTAGCGGGGGCCTCGGGCACCGGGGAGCTGTTTTTT.

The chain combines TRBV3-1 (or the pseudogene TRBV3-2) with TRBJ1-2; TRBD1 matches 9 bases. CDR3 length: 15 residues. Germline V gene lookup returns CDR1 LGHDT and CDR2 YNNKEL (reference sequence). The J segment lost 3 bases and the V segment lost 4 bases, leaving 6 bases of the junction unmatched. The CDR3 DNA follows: TGTGCCAGCAGCCGAGCACAGGGGGCCGACTATGGCTACACCTTC. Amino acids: CASSRAQGADYGYTF.

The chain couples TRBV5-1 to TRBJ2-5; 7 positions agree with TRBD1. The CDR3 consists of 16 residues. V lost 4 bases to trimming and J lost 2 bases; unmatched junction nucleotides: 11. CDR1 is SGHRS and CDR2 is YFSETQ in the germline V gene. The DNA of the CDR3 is TGCGCCAGCAGCCCCACCCCCGGGACAGCACAAGAGACCCAGTACTTC. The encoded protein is CASSPTPGTAQETQYF.

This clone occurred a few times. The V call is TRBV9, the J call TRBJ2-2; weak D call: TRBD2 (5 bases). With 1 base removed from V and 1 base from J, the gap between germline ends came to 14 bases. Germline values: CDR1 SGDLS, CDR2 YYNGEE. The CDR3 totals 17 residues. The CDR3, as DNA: TGTGCCAGCAGCGTATCATTTGCGGGCCGGAACACCGGGGAGCTGTTTTTT. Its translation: CASSVSFAGRNTGELFF.

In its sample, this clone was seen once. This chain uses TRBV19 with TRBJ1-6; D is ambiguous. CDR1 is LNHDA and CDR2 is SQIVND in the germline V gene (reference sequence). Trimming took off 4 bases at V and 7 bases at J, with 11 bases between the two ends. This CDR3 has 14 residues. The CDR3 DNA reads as TGTGCCAGTAGTAAGGAACAGTTAAATTCACCCCTCCACTTT. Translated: CASSKEQLNSPLHF.

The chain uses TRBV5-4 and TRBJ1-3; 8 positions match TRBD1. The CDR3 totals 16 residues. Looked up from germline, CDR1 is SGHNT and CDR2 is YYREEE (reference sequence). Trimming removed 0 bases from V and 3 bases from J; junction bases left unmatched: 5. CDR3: CASSLDPGGYGNTIYF. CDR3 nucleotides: TGTGCCAGCAGCTTGGATCCAGGGGGCTATGGAAACACCATATATTTT.

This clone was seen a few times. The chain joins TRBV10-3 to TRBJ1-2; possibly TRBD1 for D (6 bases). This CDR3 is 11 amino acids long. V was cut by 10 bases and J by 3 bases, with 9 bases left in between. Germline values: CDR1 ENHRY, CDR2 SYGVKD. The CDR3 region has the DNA TGTGCCACTAGGACAGACTATGGCTACACCTTC. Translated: CATRTDYGYTF.

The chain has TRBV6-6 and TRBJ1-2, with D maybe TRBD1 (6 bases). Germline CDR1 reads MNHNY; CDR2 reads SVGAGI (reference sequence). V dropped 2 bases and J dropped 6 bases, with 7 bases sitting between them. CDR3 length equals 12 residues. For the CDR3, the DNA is TGTGCCAGCAGTTACGAGGGGGATGGCTACACCTTC. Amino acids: CASSYEGDGYTF.

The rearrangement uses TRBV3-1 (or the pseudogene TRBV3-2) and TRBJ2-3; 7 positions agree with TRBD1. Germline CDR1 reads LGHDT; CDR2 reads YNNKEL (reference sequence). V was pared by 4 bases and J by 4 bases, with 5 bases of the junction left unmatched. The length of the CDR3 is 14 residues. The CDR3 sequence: CASSLRDSSDTQYF. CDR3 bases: TGTGCCAGCAGCCTTCGGGACAGCTCAGATACGCAGTATTTT.

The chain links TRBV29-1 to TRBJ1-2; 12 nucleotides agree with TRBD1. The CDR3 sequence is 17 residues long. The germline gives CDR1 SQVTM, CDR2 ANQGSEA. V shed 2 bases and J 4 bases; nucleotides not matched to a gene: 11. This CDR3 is CSVEKGWDRGRSYGYTF. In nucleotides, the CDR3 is TGCAGCGTTGAAAAAGGTTGGGACAGGGGGCGCAGCTATGGCTACACCTTC.

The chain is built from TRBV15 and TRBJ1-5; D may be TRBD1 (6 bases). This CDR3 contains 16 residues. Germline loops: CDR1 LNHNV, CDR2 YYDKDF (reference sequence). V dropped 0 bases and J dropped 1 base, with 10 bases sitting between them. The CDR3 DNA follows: TGTGCCACCAGCAGAGACCGGGACACGAGCAATCAGCCCCAGCATTTT. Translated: CATSRDRDTSNQPQHF.

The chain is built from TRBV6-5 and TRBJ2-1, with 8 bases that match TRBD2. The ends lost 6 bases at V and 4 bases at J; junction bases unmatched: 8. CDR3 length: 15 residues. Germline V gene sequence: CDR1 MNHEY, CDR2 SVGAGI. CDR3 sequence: CASSLSGGDYNEQFF. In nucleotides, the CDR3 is TGTGCCAGCAGCCTCAGCGGGGGAGATTACAATGAGCAGTTCTTC.

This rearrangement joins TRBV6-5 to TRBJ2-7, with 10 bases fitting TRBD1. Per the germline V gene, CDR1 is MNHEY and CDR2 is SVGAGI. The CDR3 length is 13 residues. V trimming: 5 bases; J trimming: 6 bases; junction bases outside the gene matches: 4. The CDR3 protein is CASSMDRGGEQYV. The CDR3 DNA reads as TGTGCCAGCAGTATGGACAGGGGGGGCGAGCAGTACGTC.

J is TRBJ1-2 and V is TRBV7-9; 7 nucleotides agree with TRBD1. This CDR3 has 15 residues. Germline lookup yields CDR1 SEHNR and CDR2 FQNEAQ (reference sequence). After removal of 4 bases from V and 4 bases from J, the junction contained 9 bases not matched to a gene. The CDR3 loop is CASSSSGTAVYGYTF. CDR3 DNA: TGTGCCAGCAGCTCATCCGGGACAGCTGTCTATGGCTACACCTTC. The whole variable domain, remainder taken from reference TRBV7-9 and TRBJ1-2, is DTGVSQNPRHKITKRGQNVTFRCDPISEHNRLYWYRQTLGQGPEFLTYFQNEAQLEKSRLLSDRFSAERPKGSFSTLEIQRTEQGDSAMYLCASSSSGTAVYGYTFGSGTRLTVV.

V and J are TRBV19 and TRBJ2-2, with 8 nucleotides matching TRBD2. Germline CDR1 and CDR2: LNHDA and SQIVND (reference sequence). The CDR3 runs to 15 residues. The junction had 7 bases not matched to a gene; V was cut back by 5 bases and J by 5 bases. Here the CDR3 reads CASSAPAGVTGELFF. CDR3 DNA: TGTGCCAGTAGTGCACCAGCGGGGGTTACCGGGGAGCTGTTTTTT.

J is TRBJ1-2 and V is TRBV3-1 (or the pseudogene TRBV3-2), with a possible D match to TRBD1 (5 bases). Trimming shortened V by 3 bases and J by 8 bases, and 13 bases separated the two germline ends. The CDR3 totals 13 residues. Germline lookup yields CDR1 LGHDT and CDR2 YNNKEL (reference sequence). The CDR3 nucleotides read TGTGCCAGCAGCCAGAACAGGAACGGCGGCTACACCTTC. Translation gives CASSQNRNGGYTF.

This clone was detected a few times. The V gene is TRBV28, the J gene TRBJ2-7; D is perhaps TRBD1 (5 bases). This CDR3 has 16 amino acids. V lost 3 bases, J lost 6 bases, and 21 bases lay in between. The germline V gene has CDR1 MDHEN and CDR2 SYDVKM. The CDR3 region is CASSLDHQPQGCEQYV. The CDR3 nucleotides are TGTGCCAGCAGTTTGGATCACCAGCCCCAGGGCTGCGAGCAGTACGTC.

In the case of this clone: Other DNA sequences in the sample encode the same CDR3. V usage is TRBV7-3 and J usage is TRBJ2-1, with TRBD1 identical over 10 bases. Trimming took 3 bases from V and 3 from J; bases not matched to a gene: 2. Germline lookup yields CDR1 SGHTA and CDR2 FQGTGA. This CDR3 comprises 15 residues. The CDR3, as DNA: TGTGCCAGCAGCTTGACAGGGGGCGGCTACAATGAGCAGTTCTTC. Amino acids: CASSLTGGGYNEQFF.

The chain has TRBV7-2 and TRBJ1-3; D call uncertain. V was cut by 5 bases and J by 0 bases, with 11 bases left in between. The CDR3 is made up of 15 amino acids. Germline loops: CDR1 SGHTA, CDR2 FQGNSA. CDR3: CASSLFSGSGNTIYF. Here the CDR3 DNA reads TGTGCCAGCAGCCTTTTTTCAGGCTCTGGAAACACCATATATTTT.

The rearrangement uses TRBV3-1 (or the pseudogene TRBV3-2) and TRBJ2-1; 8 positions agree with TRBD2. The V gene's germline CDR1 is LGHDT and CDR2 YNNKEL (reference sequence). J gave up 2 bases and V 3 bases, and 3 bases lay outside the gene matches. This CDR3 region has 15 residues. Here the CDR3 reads CASSQAGGAYNEQFF. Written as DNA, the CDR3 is TGTGCCAGCAGCCAGGCGGGAGGCGCCTACAATGAGCAGTTCTTC.

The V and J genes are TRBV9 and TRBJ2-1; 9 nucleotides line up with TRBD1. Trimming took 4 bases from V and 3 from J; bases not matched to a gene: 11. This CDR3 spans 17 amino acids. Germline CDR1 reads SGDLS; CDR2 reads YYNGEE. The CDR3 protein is CASSPQVGTGNYNEQFF. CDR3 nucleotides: TGTGCCAGCAGCCCCCAAGTAGGGACAGGGAACTACAATGAGCAGTTCTTC.

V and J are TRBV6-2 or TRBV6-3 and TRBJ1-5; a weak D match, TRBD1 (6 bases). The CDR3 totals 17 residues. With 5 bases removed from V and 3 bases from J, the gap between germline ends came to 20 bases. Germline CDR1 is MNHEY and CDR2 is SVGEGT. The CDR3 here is CASSRPTGWGPNQPQHF. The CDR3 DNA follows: TGTGCCAGCAGTCGTCCGACAGGTTGGGGGCCCAATCAGCCCCAGCATTTT.